The 30 T cell receptor beta chains below were found in one sample sequenced in a study of blood T cell repertoires in COVID-19. The table came from immunoSEQ multiplex PCR; TCRdb's copy has only in-frame clones and leaves some out. The sample lists 300,000 to 350,000 clones, roughly 90% occurring once. Material for sequencing was peripheral blood. All receptors come from a woman in her twenties or thirties with COVID-19, enrolled during active disease.

V gene TRBV25-1 combines with J gene TRBJ2-4, with a possible D match to TRBD2 (6 bases). Germline V gene lookup returns CDR1 MGHDK and CDR2 SYGVNS. The CDR3 sequence is 14 residues long. The V and J ends lost 5 bases and 6 bases respectively, with 14 bases between them. This CDR3 is CASSLATVPNIQYF. The CDR3 nucleotides read TGTGCCAGCAGTCTAGCGACGGTCCCAAACATTCAGTACTTC.

The chain links TRBV5-4 to TRBJ2-2; 9 bases align to TRBD1. CDR1 and CDR2 (germline): SGHNT, YYREEE (reference sequence). The CDR3 is made up of 15 amino acids. V lost 1 base to trimming and J lost 7 bases; unmatched junction nucleotides: 5. This CDR3 reads CASSLNRGLVGELFF. In nucleotides, the CDR3 is TGTGCCAGCAGCTTGAACAGGGGGCTTGTCGGGGAGCTGTTTTTT. Full variable domain (missing parts from reference TRBV5-4 and TRBJ2-2): ETGVTQSPTHLIKTRGQQVTLRCSSQSGHNTVSWYQQALGQGPQFIFQYYREEENGRGNFPPRFSGLQFPNYSSELNVNALELDDSALYLCASSLNRGLVGELFFGEGSRLTVL.

The chain links TRBV9 to TRBJ2-2; D is perhaps TRBD1 (6 bases). Trimming took 4 bases from V and 6 from J, leaving 10 bases between them. The length of the CDR3 is 13 residues. Germline assignment: CDR1 SGDLS and CDR2 YYNGEE. CDR3 amino acids: CASSFSGAGELFF. CDR3 DNA sequence: TGTGCCAGCAGCTTCTCAGGGGCCGGGGAGCTGTTTTTT. The full variable domain, its missing parts supplied by reference TRBV9 and TRBJ2-2, is DSGVTQTPKHLITATGQRVTLRCSPRSGDLSVYWYQQSLDQGLQFLIQYYNGEERAKGNILERFSAQQFPDLHSELNLSSLELGDSALYFCASSFSGAGELFFGEGSRLTVL.

The chain employs TRBV10-3 and TRBJ1-1, with TRBD1 as a possible D gene (5 bases). Trimming took 8 bases from V and 0 from J, leaving 13 bases between them. The CDR3 loop spans 14 amino acids. Per the germline V gene, CDR1 is ENHRY and CDR2 is SYGVKD. In DNA, the CDR3 is TGTGCCATCTCAGCGGGGCTCGTGAACACTGAAGCTTTCTTT. This sequence encodes CAISAGLVNTEAFF.

J is TRBJ2-6 and V is TRBV2; 12 bases fit TRBD2. This CDR3 is 20 amino acids long. Per germline, CDR1 SNHLY and CDR2 FYNNEI. The J segment lost 2 bases and the V segment lost 2 bases, leaving 10 bases of the junction unmatched. The CDR3 region has the DNA TGTGCCAGCAGTGAAAGGAGGATACTAGCGGGAGGAACTGGGGCCAACGTCCTGACTTTC. Encoded protein: CASSERRILAGGTGANVLTF.

The genes are TRBV18 and TRBJ1-4, with TRBD1 matching 11 bases. J was trimmed by 8 bases and V by 6 bases; bases with no gene match: 5. CDR1 is KGHSH, CDR2 LQKENI, per germline. This CDR3 region has 14 residues. The CDR3: CASSPGQGEEKLFF. CDR3 bases: TGTGCCAGCTCGCCGGGACAGGGGGAAGAAAAACTGTTTTTT.

The chain links TRBV18 to TRBJ1-4, with 9 bases matching TRBD1. The CDR3 extends over 16 amino acids. In germline, CDR1 is KGHSH, CDR2 LQKENI. V was clipped by 4 bases and J by 5 bases; unmatched bases: 8. CDR3 residues: CASSLGQGNTNEKLFF. The CDR3 DNA reads as TGTGCCAGCTCACTGGGACAGGGAAATACGAATGAAAAACTGTTTTTT.

The chain is built from TRBV27 and TRBJ2-3; a weak D match, TRBD2 (6 bases). The germline V gene encodes CDR1 MNHEY and CDR2 SMNVEV (reference sequence). This CDR3 comprises 11 residues. The ends were cut back, 5 bases at V and 6 bases at J, with 6 bases in the middle. The CDR3 spells CASSGGDTQYF. As DNA, the CDR3 is TGTGCCAGCAGTGGGGGGGATACGCAGTATTTT.

The V gene is TRBV7-9, the J gene TRBJ2-7; 11 bases are shared with TRBD2. The CDR3 sequence is 16 residues long. Trimming cost V 4 bases and J 2 bases; bases outside gene matches: 7. Germline V CDR1 and CDR2: SEHNR, FQNEAQ (reference sequence). The DNA of the CDR3 is TGTGCCAGCAGCTCCCAGACTAGCGGGGCCCCCTACGAGCAGTACTTC. This sequence encodes CASSSQTSGAPYEQYF.

The chain combines TRBV7-9 with TRBJ2-1; 7 nucleotides line up with TRBD1. Per the germline V gene, CDR1 is SEHNR and CDR2 is FQNEAQ (reference sequence). CDR3 size: 12 residues. V dropped 5 bases and J dropped 7; count of bases not matched to a gene: 2. CDR3 protein: CASSPDRNEQFF. The DNA of the CDR3 is TGTGCCAGCAGCCCGGACAGGAATGAGCAGTTCTTC. The variable domain in full, completed from reference TRBV7-9 and TRBJ2-1, reads DTGVSQNPRHKITKRGQNVTFRCDPISEHNRLYWYRQTLGQGPEFLTYFQNEAQLEKSRLLSDRFSAERPKGSFSTLEIQRTEQGDSAMYLCASSPDRNEQFFGPGTRLTVL.

This clone has a handful of counts. J is TRBJ1-5 and V is TRBV4-1, with 7 bases lining up with TRBD1. This CDR3 has 15 residues. Germline values: CDR1 MGHRA, CDR2 YSYEKL. Germline trimming cut 4 bases from V and 7 bases from J; bases unmatched to any gene: 10. The CDR3: CASSPGGSGSQPQHF. DNA for the CDR3: TGCGCCAGCAGCCCAGGGGGTAGTGGGTCACAGCCCCAGCATTTT.

The J gene is TRBJ1-4, the V gene TRBV9; D call uncertain. The CDR3 sequence is 14 residues long. Trimming cost V 1 base and J 7 bases, with 11 bases left between them. Germline lookup yields CDR1 SGDLS and CDR2 YYNGEE. The CDR3 DNA is TGTGCCAGCAGCGTATCGGGATCGGGTGAAAAACTGTTTTTT. It encodes CASSVSGSGEKLFF.

This chain joins TRBV5-1 and TRBJ2-7; 10 positions agree with TRBD2. Germline V gives CDR1 SGHRS, CDR2 YFSETQ. V trimming: 0 bases; J trimming: 0 bases; junction bases outside the gene matches: 0. CDR3 length: 15 residues. The CDR3 coding sequence is TGCGCCAGCAGCTTGGGGACTAGCGGCTCCTACGAGCAGTACTTC. It is translated as CASSLGTSGSYEQYF.

J is TRBJ1-4 and V is TRBV19; D is possibly TRBD1 (5 bases). The CDR3 covers 14 residues. V gave up 5 bases and J gave up 7 bases, with 14 bases separating them. Germline CDR1 and CDR2: LNHDA and SQIVND (reference sequence). The CDR3 protein is CASSGSGVGEKLFF. The CDR3 region has the DNA TGTGCCAGTAGTGGCTCGGGGGTCGGTGAAAAACTGTTTTTT.

As for this clone: Different DNA sequences within this sample yield the same CDR3. The rearrangement joins TRBV18 to TRBJ2-1, with 11 bases aligning to TRBD2. Germline CDR1 KGHSH, CDR2 LQKENI. Trimming cost V 3 bases and J 4 bases; bases outside gene matches: 2. CDR3 length: 15 amino acids. The DNA for the CDR3 is TGTGCCAGCTCACCGACTAGCGGGGTATACAATGAGCAGTTCTTC. This encodes CASSPTSGVYNEQFF.

The chain is built from TRBV4-1 and TRBJ2-4; tentative D call: TRBD1 (6 bases). V was cut by 0 bases and J by 7 bases, with 13 bases left in between. Germline values: CDR1 MGHRA, CDR2 YSYEKL. The CDR3 length is 15 residues. CDR3 DNA sequence: TGCGCCAGCAGCCAAGATAAGGACAGTAGGAACATTCAGTACTTC. Its protein product is CASSQDKDSRNIQYF.

The CDR3 loop is CAWATGNYGYTF. As DNA, the CDR3 is TGTGCCTGGGCGACAGGGAACTATGGCTACACCTTC. V usage is TRBV30 and J usage is TRBJ1-2; 7 bases fit TRBD1. The junction had 2 bases not matched to a gene; V was cut back by 5 bases and J by 2 bases. In germline, CDR1 is GTSNPN, CDR2 SVGIG (reference sequence). The CDR3 consists of 12 residues.

The rearrangement uses TRBV6-5 and TRBJ2-7; possible D gene TRBD1, 6 bases. Germline V gene sequence: CDR1 MNHEY, CDR2 SVGAGI. The CDR3 length is 13 residues. V lost 6 bases and J lost 2, with 11 bases in between. CDR3 coding DNA: TGTGCCAGCAGGAATGCAGGGGCCTACGAGCAGTACTTC. It specifies CASRNAGAYEQYF.

The chain is built from TRBV9 and TRBJ1-5; D is unresolved. This CDR3 is 15 amino acids long. Trimming removed 0 bases from V and 3 bases from J, with 10 bases in between. Germline CDR1 is SGDLS and CDR2 is YYNGEE. The CDR3 protein is CASSVGAGANQPQHF. In DNA, the CDR3 is TGTGCCAGCAGCGTAGGGGCCGGCGCCAATCAGCCCCAGCATTTT.

Here the CDR3 DNA reads TGCGCCAGCAGCGGACTGGAAAGCACAGATACGCAGTATTTT. Amino acids: CASSGLESTDTQYF. J is TRBJ2-3 and V is TRBV4-1, with D maybe TRBD2 (5 bases). The germline CDR1 and CDR2 sequences are MGHRA and YSYEKL. This CDR3 is built from 14 residues. The ends were cut back, 5 bases at V and 0 bases at J, with 9 bases in the middle.

V is TRBV30 and J is TRBJ1-5; a possible D gene is TRBD1 (6 bases). The CDR3 is made up of 14 amino acids. Per the germline V gene, CDR1 is GTSNPN and CDR2 is SVGIG (reference sequence). The V and J ends lost 0 bases and 6 bases respectively, with 12 bases between them. This CDR3 is CAWSVSRGPQPQHF. The CDR3 DNA reads TGTGCCTGGAGTGTATCCAGGGGCCCTCAGCCCCAGCATTTT.

The V call is TRBV3-1 (or the pseudogene TRBV3-2), the J call TRBJ1-6; D is unclear. The CDR3 loop spans 15 amino acids. Between the trimmed V and J ends, which lost 1 base and 7 bases, there was a span of 11 bases. Germline V CDR1 and CDR2: LGHDT, YNNKEL (reference sequence). CDR3 residues: CASSQGTRGNSPLHF. In nucleotides, the CDR3 is TGTGCCAGCAGCCAAGGGACGCGAGGGAATTCACCCCTCCACTTT.

V is TRBV6-4 and J is TRBJ2-2; 8 nucleotides match TRBD1. Losses at the gene ends were 2 bases for V and 5 bases for J; bases not matched to a gene: 1. There are 14 residues in the CDR3. The germline gives CDR1 MRHNA, CDR2 SNTAGT. The CDR3 DNA sequence: TGTGCCAGCAGTGACACAGGGGGGACCGGGGAGCTGTTTTTT. Encoded protein: CASSDTGGTGELFF.

The chain combines TRBV25-1 with TRBJ2-7; 8 positions agree with TRBD2. CDR3 size: 17 residues. Germline V gives CDR1 MGHDK, CDR2 SYGVNS. J was trimmed by 3 bases and V by 6 bases; bases with no gene match: 16. The CDR3 region has the DNA TGTGCCAGCAGCCCAGGTTCGTATGAGCGGGAGATCTACGAGCAGTACTTC. This translates into CASSPGSYEREIYEQYF.

The V gene is TRBV5-1, the J gene TRBJ2-7; a weak D match, TRBD2 (5 bases). The CDR3 is 14 residues long. V lost 0 bases to trimming and J lost 4 bases, with 11 bases between them. Germline CDR1 reads SGHRS; CDR2 reads YFSETQ. The CDR3 loop reads CASSLAPGTYEQYF. Written as DNA, the CDR3 is TGCGCCAGCAGCTTGGCGCCGGGAACTTACGAGCAGTACTTC.

The rearrangement links TRBV5-8 to TRBJ2-7, with D possibly TRBD1 on 5 matching bases. Germline V gene data show CDR1 as SGHTS and CDR2 as YDEGEE. The CDR3 has 16 amino acids. Trimming left V 0 bases short and J 2 bases short, with 15 bases between. In nucleotides, the CDR3 is TGTGCCAGCAGCTTGGTTACAGGTTTAAGACCCTACGAGCAGTACTTC. This sequence encodes CASSLVTGLRPYEQYF.

The chain carries TRBV5-8 and TRBJ1-1; no firm D call. The CDR3 runs 17 residues. V was clipped by 1 base and J by 0 bases, with 16 bases between them. Germline CDR1 and CDR2: SGHTS and YDEGEE. The CDR3 sequence is CASSLLVASGLNTEAFF. CDR3 DNA: TGTGCCAGCAGCTTGTTGGTGGCTTCGGGTTTGAACACTGAAGCTTTCTTT.

The J gene is TRBJ1-1, the V gene TRBV11-2; tentatively, D is TRBD1 (6 bases). The CDR3 is 15 residues long. V was shortened by 5 bases and J by 0 bases, with 13 bases between the two germline ends. CDR1 and CDR2 from the germline V gene are SGHAT and FQNNGV. The CDR3 is CASSAAYRVNTEAFF. The CDR3 DNA is TGTGCCAGCAGCGCAGCTTACAGGGTGAACACTGAAGCTTTCTTT. Variable domain in full (rest from reference TRBV11-2 and TRBJ1-1): EAGVAQSPRYKIIEKRQSVAFWCNPISGHATLYWYQQILGQGPKLLIQFQNNGVVDDSQLPKDRFSAERLKGVDSTLKIQPAKLEDSAVYLCASSAAYRVNTEAFFGQGTRLTVV.

The gene calls are TRBV9 and TRBJ2-3, with TRBD1 identical over 7 bases. Germline V gives CDR1 SGDLS, CDR2 YYNGEE. The CDR3 has 16 residues. With 3 bases clipped from V and 4 bases from J, the junction kept 11 bases outside the gene matches. The CDR3 DNA reads as TGTGCCAGCAGCGAGCCGGAGACAGGGTACCCAGATACGCAGTATTTT. Translated, it gives CASSEPETGYPDTQYF.

V usage is TRBV5-1 and J usage is TRBJ1-2; no clear D. V lost 5 bases and J lost 2, with 10 bases in between. In germline, CDR1 is SGHRS, CDR2 YFSETQ. The length of the CDR3 is 13 residues. CDR3 nucleotide sequence: TGCGCCAGCAGTTTTGAGCTCAACTATGGCTACACCTTC. It codes for CASSFELNYGYTF.